This is a list of T cell receptor beta chains from one sample in a study of T cells expressing NK-cell markers. With the 5' RACE reads reprocessed, TCRdb shows one record per CDR3 protein and no DNA. Its table lists fewer than 400,000 distinct CDR3 sequences. The sequenced sample consisted of blood T cells: a sorted CD56 or NKG2C T cell subset, CD4+ or CD8+ T cells, or bulk PBMC T cells (not recorded which). The receptors derive from a woman aged 50 to 60 in good health. Each CDR3 is given with its conserved first and last residue.

j_gene: TRBJ2-7; v_gene: TRBV3-1; CDR3aa: CASSQGQGRNEQYF
j_gene: TRBJ1-2; v_gene: TRBV20-1; CDR3aa: CSASVPPARLGYTF
j_gene: TRBJ2-1; v_gene: TRBV3-1; CDR3aa: CASSQAPSGRIHEQFF
j_gene: TRBJ2-1; v_gene: TRBV9; CDR3aa: CASSVLAGDDEQFF
j_gene: TRBJ2-1; v_gene: TRBV30; CDR3aa: CAWSRLTVNNEQFF
j_gene: TRBJ2-5; v_gene: TRBV7-9; CDR3aa: CASSPTTAARETQYF
j_gene: TRBJ1-2; v_gene: TRBV5-6; CDR3aa: CASSRGQGKYGYTF
j_gene: TRBJ1-1; v_gene: TRBV7-2; CDR3aa: CASSLGGMPSGTEAFF
j_gene: TRBJ2-7; v_gene: TRBV5-1; CDR3aa: CASSLQDGVVSYEQYF
j_gene: TRBJ2-5; v_gene: TRBV7-2; CDR3aa: CASSHVRTRNKETQYF
j_gene: TRBJ1-3; v_gene: TRBV11-2; CDR3aa: CASSPTSGNTIYF
j_gene: TRBJ1-2; v_gene: TRBV20-1; CDR3aa: CSASLIVGDGYTF
j_gene: TRBJ2-3; v_gene: TRBV24-1; CDR3aa: CATNDRRGRDTQYF
j_gene: TRBJ2-7; v_gene: TRBV3-1; CDR3aa: CASSQGTTTYEQYF
j_gene: TRBJ2-3; v_gene: TRBV11-1; CDR3aa: CASGDWSSTDTQYF
j_gene: TRBJ2-1; v_gene: TRBV7-2; CDR3aa: CASSPGTSEQFF
j_gene: TRBJ2-4; v_gene: TRBV5-1; CDR3aa: CASSLGRGPKNIQYF
j_gene: TRBJ2-3; v_gene: TRBV7-9; CDR3aa: CASSFPPGGDGTDTQYF
j_gene: TRBJ2-5; v_gene: TRBV6-5; CDR3aa: CASSAGLAGETQYF
j_gene: TRBJ2-3; v_gene: TRBV5-1; CDR3aa: CASSLSGSLSRTDTQYF
j_gene: TRBJ1-3; v_gene: TRBV29-1; CDR3aa: CSVVAGQAYGGNTIYF
j_gene: TRBJ2-1; v_gene: TRBV19; CDR3aa: CASINRGGGDSSYNEQFF
j_gene: TRBJ2-3; v_gene: TRBV12-3/TRBV12-4; CDR3aa: CASGNSPNTATQYF
j_gene: TRBJ2-7; v_gene: TRBV28; CDR3aa: CASSKGTEPSYEQYF
j_gene: TRBJ1-6; v_gene: TRBV20-1; CDR3aa: CSATDTGMNNSPLHF
j_gene: TRBJ1-1; v_gene: TRBV25-1; CDR3aa: CASSDERAEAFF
j_gene: TRBJ1-3; v_gene: TRBV6-5; CDR3aa: CASIPRRPGVSGNTIYF
j_gene: TRBJ1-4; v_gene: TRBV20-1; CDR3aa: CSARDDVGEGFEKLFF
j_gene: TRBJ1-3; v_gene: TRBV29-1; CDR3aa: CSVAPNINTIYF
j_gene: TRBJ2-3; v_gene: TRBV12-3/TRBV12-4; CDR3aa: CASSLGGRPDTQYF
j_gene: TRBJ2-7; v_gene: TRBV7-9; CDR3aa: CASSPSVTYEQYF
j_gene: TRBJ2-5; v_gene: TRBV29-1; CDR3aa: CSVEVPVETQYF
j_gene: TRBJ2-4; v_gene: TRBV2; CDR3aa: CASSESQLAKNIQYF
j_gene: TRBJ2-7; v_gene: TRBV18; CDR3aa: CASSPLQVGEQYF
j_gene: TRBJ2-1; v_gene: TRBV2; CDR3aa: CASSFLAGELDEQFF
j_gene: TRBJ1-1; v_gene: TRBV15; CDR3aa: CATSSAALEAFF
j_gene: TRBJ2-4; v_gene: TRBV5-1; CDR3aa: CASSFGTSPKNIQYF
j_gene: TRBJ1-5; v_gene: TRBV12-3/TRBV12-4; CDR3aa: CASNLRGDSKQPQHF
j_gene: TRBJ2-1; v_gene: TRBV20-1; CDR3aa: CSARPLAAYSYNEQFF
j_gene: TRBJ2-1; v_gene: TRBV10-3; CDR3aa: CAISSTGAPYYNEQFF
j_gene: TRBJ2-1; v_gene: TRBV5-1; CDR3aa: CASSPGGLGNEQFF
j_gene: TRBJ1-2; v_gene: TRBV2; CDR3aa: CASRSLQGRGYGYTF
j_gene: TRBJ1-1; v_gene: TRBV12-5; CDR3aa: CASGRDRGTEAFF
j_gene: TRBJ2-1; v_gene: TRBV7-9; CDR3aa: CASGHWGEYNEQFF
j_gene: TRBJ2-3; v_gene: TRBV19; CDR3aa: CASSMGASGRDTQYF
j_gene: TRBJ2-3; v_gene: TRBV14; CDR3aa: CASSQYQPRGPDTQYF
j_gene: TRBJ1-6; v_gene: TRBV14; CDR3aa: CASSQPPVGTGNSPLHF
j_gene: TRBJ2-7; v_gene: TRBV29-1; CDR3aa: CSVARGAGGYEQYF
j_gene: TRBJ2-1; v_gene: TRBV5-4; CDR3aa: CASSSYLTGEQFF
j_gene: TRBJ1-2; v_gene: TRBV27; CDR3aa: CASSLSGREWVNYGYTF
j_gene: TRBJ2-7; v_gene: TRBV5-1; CDR3aa: CASSPTGQDPYEQYF
j_gene: TRBJ2-7; v_gene: TRBV27; CDR3aa: CASSRVPGQGAHEQYF
j_gene: TRBJ2-3; v_gene: TRBV10-3; CDR3aa: CAIRGQGYTDTQYF